This passage covers 31 T cell receptor beta chains from one sample sequenced in a study of cytomegalovirus exposure and HLA in healthy donors (dated by TCRdb to between 2016 and 2019). Library preparation employed the immunoSEQ multiplex PCR assay. Entries here come from immuneACCESS through TCRdb and include only in-frame sequences with V and J called. Some clones fail to appear in such tables; in the studies checked, an unresolved V gene covers under half of the shortfall, and the cause of the remainder is unknown. The table for this sample lists more than 200,000 clones; about 88% of them were counted only once. The ten largest clones add up to approximately 12% of the sample. Material for sequencing was PBMCs. These receptors all come from a man between 18 and 29 years old in good health and CMV-seropositive.

The rearrangement joins TRBV7-9 to TRBJ1-4, with D maybe TRBD1 (6 bases). With 7 bases removed from V and 8 bases from J, the gap between germline ends came to 14 bases. The length of the CDR3 is 13 residues. The germline V gene has CDR1 SEHNR and CDR2 FQNEAQ (reference sequence). CDR3 in DNA: TGTGCCAGCAACAGGGCGGGGAAGGAAAAACTGTTTTTT. It is translated as CASNRAGKEKLFF.

The rearrangement links TRBV5-5 to TRBJ2-7, with 7 bases identical to TRBD2. The CDR3 loop spans 14 amino acids. CDR1 is SGHKS, CDR2 YYEKEE, per germline (reference sequence). Germline trimming cut 5 bases from V and 4 bases from J; bases unmatched to any gene: 9. DNA of the CDR3: TGTGCCAGCAGTCTACAGGCGGGAGCTTACGAGCAGTACTTC. Its translation is CASSLQAGAYEQYF.

In this sample, this clone turned up a few times. The V gene is TRBV2, the J gene TRBJ1-1; maybe TRBD1 (5 bases). Trimming left V 5 bases short and J 1 base short, with 11 bases between. The CDR3 consists of 14 residues. CDR1 is SNHLY and CDR2 is FYNNEI in the germline V gene. The CDR3 spells CASSIKGRNTEAFF. CDR3 bases: TGTGCCAGCAGTATCAAGGGGAGGAACACTGAAGCTTTCTTT.

The chain couples TRBV7-6 to TRBJ2-7, with 7 positions matching TRBD2. This CDR3 spans 13 amino acids. After removal of 5 bases from V and 2 bases from J, the junction contained 3 bases not matched to a gene. CDR1 and CDR2 from the germline V gene are SGHVS and FNYEAQ. As DNA, the CDR3 is TGTGCCAGCAGCCGCGGGAGCACCTACGAGCAGTACTTC. This translates into CASSRGSTYEQYF.

The V gene is TRBV18, the J gene TRBJ2-1; D is uncertain. The CDR3 runs 14 residues. Germline V gene lookup returns CDR1 KGHSH and CDR2 LQKENI. V dropped 2 bases and J dropped 2 bases, with 7 bases sitting between them. The CDR3 sequence: CASSPTQTYNEQFF. CDR3 sequence (DNA): TGTGCCAGCTCACCAACACAGACCTACAATGAGCAGTTCTTC.

The genes are TRBV5-4 and TRBJ2-3; TRBD1 might be the D (5 bases). Trimming took off 4 bases at V and 5 bases at J, with 17 bases between the two ends. This CDR3 region has 15 residues. Germline V gene sequence: CDR1 SGHNT, CDR2 YYREEE (reference sequence). CDR3 region: CASSPESGFQDTQYF. The CDR3 DNA reads TGTGCCAGCAGCCCCGAGTCAGGGTTCCAAGATACGCAGTATTTT.

This sequence joins TRBV20-1 and TRBJ2-1; D is ambiguous. The V end was cut by 0 bases, the J end by 10 bases, with 4 bases between. The CDR3 spans 10 residues. From germline, CDR1 is DFQATT and CDR2 SNEGSKA (reference sequence). This CDR3 is CSAREREQFF. In nucleotides, the CDR3 is TGCAGTGCTAGAGAGCGGGAGCAGTTCTTC.

This sequence joins TRBV6-5 and TRBJ2-1; 9 bases match TRBD2. Germline V gives CDR1 MNHEY, CDR2 SVGAGI. The V segment lost 6 bases and the J segment 1 base; nucleotides outside the gene matches: 4. The CDR3 sequence is 15 residues long. The CDR3 spells CASSPSGGSYNEQFF. CDR3 coding DNA: TGTGCCAGCAGCCCAAGCGGGGGGTCCTACAATGAGCAGTTCTTC.

The chain carries TRBV27 and TRBJ2-2; 9 bases line up with TRBD2. Germline V gene data show CDR1 as MNHEY and CDR2 as SMNVEV (reference sequence). V shed 5 bases and J 3 bases; nucleotides not matched to a gene: 4. CDR3 length: 15 amino acids. CDR3 residues: CASSPLAGDTGELFF. CDR3 coding DNA: TGTGCCAGCAGTCCACTAGCGGGCGACACCGGGGAGCTGTTTTTT.

The chain is built from TRBV9 and TRBJ1-2; TRBD1 matches at 10 bases. The CDR3 runs to 15 residues. Germline V gene sequence: CDR1 SGDLS, CDR2 YYNGEE. V lost 4 bases, J lost 1 base, and 4 bases stayed unmatched. In nucleotides, the CDR3 is TGTGCCAGCAGCTCAGGGACAGGGGATAACTATGGCTACACCTTC. Amino acids: CASSSGTGDNYGYTF.

The chain employs TRBV29-1 and TRBJ2-7; 8 bases agree with TRBD1. CDR1 and CDR2 from the germline V gene are SQVTM and ANQGSEA. This CDR3 has 15 residues. V trimming: 7 bases; J trimming: 3 bases; junction bases outside the gene matches: 14. The CDR3 sequence is CSALTGEVRGYEQYF. CDR3 nucleotide sequence: TGCAGCGCCTTGACAGGGGAAGTGCGGGGCTACGAGCAGTACTTC.

The chain employs TRBV7-7 and TRBJ2-5; a possible D gene is TRBD1 (5 bases). V dropped 0 bases and J dropped 6 bases, with 11 bases sitting between them. The CDR3 has 14 amino acids. The V gene's germline CDR1 is SSHAT and CDR2 FNYEAQ (reference sequence). DNA of the CDR3: TGTGCCAGCAGCTTAGCTCAGGGCGGAAAGACCCAGTACTTC. This codes for CASSLAQGGKTQYF.

The V call is TRBV5-1, the J call TRBJ2-6; TRBD1 aligns across 8 bases. Germline V CDR1 and CDR2: SGHRS, YFSETQ. The ends lost 4 bases at V and 2 bases at J; junction bases unmatched: 11. The CDR3 has 18 amino acids. The CDR3 spells CASSPLTGASTGANVLTF. Here the CDR3 DNA reads TGCGCCAGCAGCCCCTTGACAGGGGCGTCGACTGGGGCCAACGTCCTGACTTTC.

This clone came up once. The genes are TRBV5-4 and TRBJ2-2; TRBD1 is a possible D gene (6 bases). The CDR3 contains 14 residues. Trimming stripped 4 bases from V and 5 bases from J, with 12 bases between. The germline V gene encodes CDR1 SGHNT and CDR2 YYREEE (reference sequence). CDR3 sequence reads: CASSPKTGTGELFF. CDR3 coding DNA: TGTGCCAGCAGCCCTAAAACAGGGACCGGGGAGCTGTTTTTT.

V is TRBV28 and J is TRBJ2-7; no firm D call. The V end was cut by 3 bases, the J end by 10 bases, with 10 bases between. CDR1 and CDR2 (germline): MDHEN, SYDVKM. The CDR3 extends over 11 amino acids. The CDR3 sequence is CASSFDHPQYF. The CDR3 DNA reads TGTGCCAGCAGTTTTGACCACCCCCAGTACTTC.

The V call is TRBV12-5, the J call TRBJ2-3; the D is unclear. The germline gives CDR1 LGHNT, CDR2 FRNRAP. V was pared by 0 bases and J by 0 bases, with 4 bases between. This CDR3 is built from 14 residues. The CDR3 is CASGLVGSTDTQYF. DNA of the CDR3: TGTGCTAGTGGTTTGGTAGGAAGCACAGATACGCAGTATTTT.

As for this clone: Germline is not matched at one junction end, which may reflect a read error. The chain employs TRBV7-9 and TRBJ2-1; no reliable D call. This CDR3 region has 16 residues. Germline CDR1 reads SEHNR; CDR2 reads FQNEAQ (reference sequence). CDR3 residues: CASSYPPGSPYDEQFF. The CDR3 DNA reads TGTGCCAGCAGCTATCCCCCCGGGTCCCCCTACGATGAGCAGTTCTTC.

The rearrangement joins TRBV11-3 to TRBJ2-3; tentatively, D is TRBD2 (5 bases). V was pared by 3 bases and J by 0 bases, with 7 bases between. The CDR3 is made up of 14 amino acids. Germline V lookup: CDR1 SGHNT, CDR2 YENEEA. CDR3 nucleotides: TGTGCCAGCAGCTTGAGCGGTAGCACAGATACGCAGTATTTT. Protein sequence: CASSLSGSTDTQYF.

The chain is built from TRBV5-1 and TRBJ2-1; 7 bases align to TRBD1. Losses at the gene ends were 3 bases for V and 12 bases for J; bases not matched to a gene: 9. Looked up from germline, CDR1 is SGHRS and CDR2 is YFSETQ. The CDR3 extends over 13 amino acids. The CDR3 loop reads CASSSGQAWGQFF. The DNA of the CDR3 is TGCGCCAGCAGCTCCGGACAGGCCTGGGGGCAGTTCTTC.

This clone was found many times. The chain links TRBV5-1 to TRBJ1-3; tentatively, D is TRBD1 (5 bases). Germline values: CDR1 SGHRS, CDR2 YFSETQ. Trimming pared 0 bases from V and 8 bases from J, leaving 6 bases between. This CDR3 region has 12 residues. As DNA, the CDR3 is TGCGCCAGCAGCTTGGGGGGCGACACCATATATTTT. Amino acids: CASSLGGDTIYF.

DNA for the CDR3: TGTGCCAGTAAAGGTTCAGGGATTGATTATGGCTACACCTTC. Translating gives CASKGSGIDYGYTF. The chain recombines TRBV19 with TRBJ1-2, with D maybe TRBD1 (5 bases). Trimming shortened V by 7 bases and J by 5 bases, and 17 bases separated the two germline ends. Per the germline V gene, CDR1 is LNHDA and CDR2 is SQIVND (reference sequence). This CDR3 contains 14 residues.

This clone was recorded only once. J is TRBJ2-7 and V is TRBV11-2; 13 nucleotides align to TRBD2. V gave up 1 base and J gave up 4 bases; unmatched junction bases: 4. The length of the CDR3 is 16 residues. Per germline, CDR1 SGHAT and CDR2 FQNNGV. The CDR3 spells CASSLAGLAGLYEQYF. In DNA form, the CDR3 reads TGTGCCAGCAGCTTAGCGGGACTAGCGGGACTATACGAGCAGTACTTC.

The V gene is TRBV4-2, the J gene TRBJ2-1; D not resolved. The CDR3 has 16 amino acids. V gave up 0 bases and J gave up 2 bases, with 11 bases separating them. The germline gives CDR1 LGHNA, CDR2 YNFKEQ. The CDR3 sequence: CASSQDHKGTYNEQFF. CDR3 bases: TGTGCCAGCAGCCAAGATCACAAGGGCACCTACAATGAGCAGTTCTTC.

This clone has a single count. The chain links TRBV7-9 to TRBJ2-5; D remains ambiguous. Looked up from germline, CDR1 is SEHNR and CDR2 is FQNEAQ (reference sequence). Trimming removed 8 bases from V and 5 bases from J, with 15 bases in between. The CDR3 consists of 13 residues. CDR3: CASEVAQVETQYF. Here the CDR3 DNA reads TGTGCCAGCGAAGTAGCCCAGGTGGAGACCCAGTACTTC.

The gene calls are TRBV28 and TRBJ1-2, with a possible D match to TRBD1 (5 bases). V lost 5 bases and J lost 4, with 14 bases in between. There are 14 residues in the CDR3. Germline V gene lookup returns CDR1 MDHEN and CDR2 SYDVKM. The DNA of the CDR3 is TGTGCCAGCAGTCCCCGGTGGGGGTCCTATGGCTACACCTTC. It is translated as CASSPRWGSYGYTF.

This clone was picked up one time. The chain joins TRBV29-1 to TRBJ2-2; possibly TRBD2 for D (6 bases). This CDR3 region has 14 residues. Germline V gene lookup returns CDR1 SQVTM and CDR2 ANQGSEA. Trimming stripped 4 bases from V and 0 bases from J, with 9 bases between. CDR3 protein: CSVVGGTNTGELFF. The CDR3 DNA is TGCAGCGTTGTCGGCGGGACGAACACCGGGGAGCTGTTTTTT.

This clone was detected once. The V call is TRBV5-4, the J call TRBJ2-7, with D uncertain. This CDR3 region has 15 residues. With 4 bases removed from V and 0 bases from J, the gap between germline ends came to 14 bases. Germline V gene lookup returns CDR1 SGHNT and CDR2 YYREEE (reference sequence). In nucleotides, the CDR3 is TGTGCCAGCAGCCTTGAAGCAGCGAGCTCCTACGAGCAGTACTTC. This sequence encodes CASSLEAASSYEQYF.

The V call is TRBV18, the J call TRBJ1-4, with D unclear. The length of the CDR3 is 14 residues. Looked up from germline, CDR1 is KGHSH and CDR2 is LQKENI. The V gene lost 3 bases and the J gene lost 8 bases, with 13 bases spanning the gap. The CDR3 loop is CASSPSGEREKLFF. In nucleotides, the CDR3 is TGTGCCAGCTCACCGTCGGGCGAAAGGGAAAAACTGTTTTTT.

The rearrangement links TRBV6-5 to TRBJ2-5; TRBD1 matches 10 bases. V shed 5 bases, J shed 4 bases, and the junction held 4 bases outside the gene matches. CDR3 length equals 14 residues. Germline V gene lookup returns CDR1 MNHEY and CDR2 SVGAGI. DNA of the CDR3: TGTGCCAGCAGTAGGGACAGGGGAGGAGAGACCCAGTACTTC. It yields the protein CASSRDRGGETQYF.

V is TRBV5-1 and J is TRBJ1-1, with D perhaps TRBD1 (5 bases). This CDR3 spans 15 amino acids. V was trimmed by 4 bases and J by 8 bases, leaving 21 bases between them. Germline V gene sequence: CDR1 SGHRS, CDR2 YFSETQ. CDR3: CASSVAGTATGEAFF. CDR3 coding DNA: TGCGCCAGCAGCGTTGCCGGGACGGCCACGGGAGAAGCTTTCTTT. Combining the CDR3 with reference TRBV5-1 and TRBJ1-1 gives the whole variable domain KAGVTQTPRYLIKTRGQQVTLSCSPISGHRSVSWYQQTPGQGLQFLFEYFSETQRNKGNFPGRFSGRQFSNSRSEMNVSTLELGDSALYLCASSVAGTATGEAFFGQGTRLTVV.

The V call is TRBV5-1, the J call TRBJ2-1; TRBD2 aligns across 7 bases. The V gene's germline CDR1 is SGHRS and CDR2 YFSETQ. CDR3 length: 15 amino acids. Trimming cost V 4 bases and J 5 bases; bases outside gene matches: 9. For the CDR3, the DNA is TGCGCCAGCAGCCCAGGACTAGTTGGGAACAATGAGCAGTTCTTC. Its protein product is CASSPGLVGNNEQFF.